Listed below are T cell receptor beta chains from one sample, sequenced in a study of graft-versus-host responses after intestinal transplantation. These receptors lack a known antigen. The protocol was immunoSEQ multiplex PCR, while the TCRdb copy is restricted to in-frame clones and leaves out a portion. Of some 120,000 clones in the sample, roughly 92% are singletons; the top ten hold approximately 0.22%. The sequences come from unstimulated CD4+ T cells sorted from spleen or lymph node cells, collected before transplant. The receptors here all came from a human donor who was the organ donor for an intestinal transplant. Both conserved end residues are part of each CDR3.

j_call	v_call	cdr3_aa
TRBJ2-2	TRBV19	CASSTNTGELFF
TRBJ1-1	TRBV11-2	CASSLERNTEAFF
TRBJ1-4	TRBV7-2	CASSSGEIKEKLFF
TRBJ2-7	TRBV5-6	CASSAGTSGDEQYF
TRBJ1-2	TRBV6-4	CASSDSGGGYTF
TRBJ2-1	TRBV27	CASSRREVGYAYNEQFF
TRBJ2-2	TRBV9	CASSPRDPTGELFF
TRBJ2-1	TRBV6-1	CASSGGLTSYNEQFF
TRBJ2-7	TRBV5-6	CASSLVDRGHEQYF
TRBJ1-5	TRBV19	CASSIAADNQPQHF
TRBJ1-5	TRBV27	CASSFPDRVQWGNQPQHF
TRBJ2-1	TRBV25-1	CASRMRSYNEQFF
TRBJ2-1	TRBV6-6	CASSELRNEQFF
TRBJ2-3	TRBV25-1	CASSEDGSGYTDTQYF
TRBJ2-1	TRBV5-1	CASSLREVHNEQFF
TRBJ2-3	TRBV4-1	CASSQGRIGLPTDTQYF
TRBJ1-2	TRBV28	CASSFRGNMGGGYTF
TRBJ2-1	TRBV19	CASFSQGDSYNEQFF
TRBJ2-7	TRBV7-8	CASSIRTGGEGYEQYF
TRBJ1-4	TRBV6-1	CASRPGGGGEKLFF
TRBJ2-7	TRBV6-6	CASSYDGLFQEDEQYF
NA	TRBV6-6	CASSYAGAHEQYF
TRBJ1-5	TRBV15	CATSRAGDSHRGQPQHF
TRBJ1-3	TRBV15	CATSRGAGNTIYF
TRBJ1-4	TRBV28	CASSLQGEKLFF
TRBJ2-7	TRBV6-5	CASSYAARDYEQYF
TRBJ1-2	TRBV6-5	CASRGNQERGYTF
TRBJ2-7	TRBV27	CASSPPPRTQKAYEQYF
TRBJ2-5	TRBV5-1	CASSRTGPWETQYF
TRBJ1-1	TRBV5-1	CASSSDGQNTEAFF
TRBJ2-5	TRBV6-6	CASSRAETQYF
TRBJ2-1	TRBV19	CASSTLSRQGYNEQFF
TRBJ2-7	TRBV19	CASKVAGQTFYEQYF
TRBJ1-2	TRBV30	CAWNPDNYGYTF
TRBJ1-1	TRBV29-1	CSAGTGDTEAFF
TRBJ2-7	TRBV5-8	CASSLDWGDEQYF
TRBJ1-3	TRBV11-2	CASSRSDRGKRTIYF
TRBJ2-3	TRBV9	CASSAKGGTDTQYF
TRBJ2-5	TRBV6-1	CASRTSGYQETQYF
TRBJ2-2	TRBV7-3	CASSFVAGGPGELFF
TRBJ1-2	TRBV20-1	CSATGDGYTF
TRBJ2-2	TRBV5-1	CASSLVRGWTGELFF
TRBJ1-4	TRBV4-2	CASSQEWGGKGKLFF
TRBJ1-4	TRBV7-9	CASSLWALNEKLFF
TRBJ2-3	TRBV18	CASSHPGNPDTQYF
TRBJ2-7	TRBV6-5	CASWGGELAGYEQYF
TRBJ2-5	TRBV30	CAWSSRRYAPETQYF
TRBJ2-5	TRBV30	CAWSSGEETQYF
TRBJ2-1	TRBV28	CASIPSGLLFGEQFF
TRBJ1-2	TRBV10-3	CAISDSGGGGYGYTF
TRBJ2-1	TRBV2	CASSDRGEQFF
TRBJ1-3	TRBV7-2	CASTPDRGRDTIYF
TRBJ2-3	TRBV11-2	CASSLGTRSTDTQYF
TRBJ2-7	TRBV5-4	CASSPAPQGPREQYF
TRBJ2-7	TRBV6-5	CASSLGGGIYEQYF
TRBJ2-5	TRBV6-1	CASRIGETQYF
TRBJ1-2	TRBV5-6	CASSLASSGNYGYTF
TRBJ2-2	TRBV6-5	CASSSRTGRGELFF
TRBJ2-3	TRBV29-1	CSVARDTDTQYF
TRBJ2-7	TRBV9	CASSVVSTSPFYEQYF